Considering frequency, the clone carrying this T cell receptor beta chain is medium-sized. This entry comes from a study of CD8 T cells in cerebrospinal fluid in Alzheimer's disease. The CDR3 contains 14 residues. From germline, CDR1 is SGHTA and CDR2 FQGNSA. Reanalyzing the 10x single-cell sequencing reads, TCRdb keeps one entry per CDR3 protein, without DNA. The listing contains about 1,300 distinct CDR3 sequences. The sequenced material came from cerebrospinal fluid. The clonotype comes from a human donor in good health. The V gene is TRBV7-2, the J gene TRBJ2-7; the TCRdb D gene call, TRBD1, has no DNA to confirm it. The CDR3 sequence is CASSSGHGAYEQYF.